The 17 T cell receptor beta chains below all came from one sample that was sequenced in a study of shared clonotypes between healthy human individuals. Produced via immunoSEQ multiplex PCR; TCRdb's table is partial and in-frame only. The sample yields under 2,500,000 clones, approximately 94% seen once. The specimen sequenced was naive CD4+ T cells sorted from blood. The subset was: CD45RA+ positively selected. The receptors originated from a man between 18 and 29 years old in good health.

The rearrangement joins TRBV7-8 to TRBJ2-6; no clear D gene. In germline, CDR1 is SGHVS, CDR2 FQNEAQ. The germline V and J ends were trimmed by 0 bases and 10 bases, with 10 bases remaining between them. The CDR3 extends over 14 amino acids. This CDR3 reads CASSLAAVWNVLTF. Here the CDR3 DNA reads TGTGCCAGCAGCTTAGCGGCGGTTTGGAACGTCCTGACTTTC.

The V and J genes are TRBV14 and TRBJ2-7, with TRBD1 identical over 11 bases. Per the germline V gene, CDR1 is SGHDN and CDR2 is FVKESK. The CDR3 is made up of 17 amino acids. V trimming: 2 bases; J trimming: 3 bases; junction bases outside the gene matches: 9. CDR3 sequence (DNA): TGTGCCAGCAGCCAACTTATTACCGGGACAGGGGGCTACGAGCAGTACTTC. As protein: CASSQLITGTGGYEQYF.

The rearrangement joins TRBV6-5 to TRBJ2-7; TRBD2 aligns across 8 bases. Germline CDR1 reads MNHEY; CDR2 reads SVGAGI. The J segment lost 2 bases and the V segment lost 6 bases, leaving 9 bases of the junction unmatched. The CDR3 spans 15 residues. In DNA form, the CDR3 reads TGTGCCAGCAGGGCTACTAGCGGTACTCCCTACGAGCAGTACTTC. This translates into CASRATSGTPYEQYF.

The chain couples TRBV4-2 to TRBJ2-3; 10 positions agree with TRBD2. Germline-derived CDR1 and CDR2 are LGHNA and YNFKEQ. The junction had 7 bases not matched to a gene; V was cut back by 1 base and J by 6 bases. The CDR3 length is 16 residues. The CDR3 bases are TGTGCCAGCAGCCAAGGTGATAGCGGGGGGAAGGATACGCAGTATTTT. This sequence encodes CASSQGDSGGKDTQYF.

The chain employs TRBV9 and TRBJ1-2; 8 bases line up with TRBD1. CDR1 is SGDLS, CDR2 YYNGEE, per germline. Trimming cost V 4 bases and J 1 base; bases outside gene matches: 12. This CDR3 is 17 amino acids long. The chain's CDR3 is CASSSHRQGAGNYGYTF. The DNA of the CDR3 is TGTGCCAGCAGCTCACACCGTCAGGGGGCGGGTAACTATGGCTACACCTTC. Together with reference TRBV9 and TRBJ1-2, the CDR3 gives the full variable domain: DSGVTQTPKHLITATGQRVTLRCSPRSGDLSVYWYQQSLDQGLQFLIQYYNGEERAKGNILERFSAQQFPDLHSELNLSSLELGDSALYFCASSSHRQGAGNYGYTFGSGTRLTVV.

V and J are TRBV6-1 and TRBJ1-3; 8 bases agree with TRBD1. The length of the CDR3 is 14 residues. J was trimmed by 4 bases and V by 6 bases; bases with no gene match: 5. From germline, CDR1 is MNHNS and CDR2 SASEGT. Here the CDR3 DNA reads TGTGCCAGCAGGTCGACAGGGGACGGAAACACCATATATTTT. This encodes CASRSTGDGNTIYF.

With regard to this clone: This sample also contains other DNA sequences that code for the same CDR3. The J gene is TRBJ1-5, the V gene TRBV5-6; D gene ambiguous. V was shortened by 1 base and J by 2 bases, with 4 bases between the two germline ends. CDR3 length equals 13 residues. Germline V gene data show CDR1 as SGHDT and CDR2 as YYEEEE. CDR3 sequence (DNA): TGTGCCAGCAGCTTGCGCGGCAATCAGCCCCAGCATTTT. This codes for CASSLRGNQPQHF. The full variable domain, completed using reference TRBV5-6 and TRBJ1-5, is DAGVTQSPTHLIKTRGQQVTLRCSPKSGHDTVSWYQQALGQGPQFIFQYYEEEERQRGNFPDRFSGHQFPNYSSELNVNALLLGDSALYLCASSLRGNQPQHFGDGTRLSIL.

The chain combines TRBV4-1 with TRBJ2-2; TRBD1 matches 9 bases. There are 15 residues in the CDR3. V was pared by 2 bases and J by 7 bases, with 5 bases of the junction left unmatched. Per the germline V gene, CDR1 is MGHRA and CDR2 is YSYEKL. CDR3 bases: TGCGCCAGCAGCCAAACGACAGGGGGGGTCGGGGAGCTGTTTTTT. Translating gives CASSQTTGGVGELFF.

This clone was counted a single time. The chain uses TRBV2 and TRBJ2-3; no firm D call. The length of the CDR3 is 14 residues. The V gene's germline CDR1 is SNHLY and CDR2 FYNNEI. V lost 4 bases, J lost 0 bases, and 8 bases lay in between. The CDR3 region is CASSALDSTDTQYF. CDR3 nucleotides: TGTGCCAGCAGTGCCCTGGACAGCACAGATACGCAGTATTTT.

The rearrangement uses TRBV7-9 and TRBJ2-7, with 10 positions matching TRBD2. This CDR3 has 18 amino acids. CDR1 SEHNR and CDR2 FQNEAQ come from the germline V gene (reference sequence). Trimming cost V 2 bases and J 3 bases; bases outside gene matches: 13. The CDR3 loop reads CASSLRPAGGKTYYEQYF. The DNA for the CDR3 is TGTGCCAGCAGCTTACGCCCAGCGGGAGGGAAAACCTACTACGAGCAGTACTTC.

The chain is built from TRBV6-5 and TRBJ2-1; D might be TRBD2 (5 bases). V was cut by 5 bases and J by 7 bases, with 9 bases left in between. Germline CDR1 and CDR2: MNHEY and SVGAGI. CDR3 size: 12 residues. The CDR3 coding sequence is TGTGCCAGCAGTGTACGGGGTAATGAGCAGTTCTTC. This gives the protein CASSVRGNEQFF.

The rearrangement joins TRBV4-3 to TRBJ1-1, with a weak D call TRBD1 (5 bases). CDR3 size: 14 residues. In germline, CDR1 is LGHNA, CDR2 YSLEER. The V end lost 0 bases, the J end lost 6 bases, and 11 bases lay between the germline ends. The CDR3 spells CASSQEPDTSEAFF. In DNA form, the CDR3 reads TGCGCCAGCAGCCAAGAACCGGACACCTCTGAAGCTTTCTTT.

The chain combines TRBV9 with TRBJ1-5; 8 bases are shared with TRBD1. CDR3 length: 15 amino acids. After removal of 4 bases from V and 6 bases from J, the junction contained 9 bases not matched to a gene. From germline, CDR1 is SGDLS and CDR2 YYNGEE. CDR3 amino acids: CASSLGQGVGQPQHF. CDR3 nucleotides: TGTGCCAGCAGCTTAGGACAGGGAGTCGGTCAGCCCCAGCATTTT.

The J gene is TRBJ2-7, the V gene TRBV30; possible D gene TRBD2, 5 bases. There are 14 residues in the CDR3. Germline lookup yields CDR1 GTSNPN and CDR2 SVGIG (reference sequence). The V end was cut by 4 bases, the J end by 2 bases, with 15 bases between. For the CDR3, the DNA is TGTGCCTGGAATTCGAGAGGGTCCCCCTACGAGCAGTACTTC. Amino acids: CAWNSRGSPYEQYF.

In DNA, the CDR3 is TGTGCCAGCAGCTTCTCCGGGACAGGGGTAGCAACTGAAGCTTTCTTT. Amino acid sequence: CASSFSGTGVATEAFF. The chain carries TRBV7-2 and TRBJ1-1, with 10 bases aligning to TRBD1. CDR1 and CDR2 from the germline V gene are SGHTA and FQGNSA. The CDR3 is made up of 16 amino acids. The V segment lost 3 bases and the J segment 5 bases; nucleotides outside the gene matches: 9.

This clone was observed once. The gene calls are TRBV10-3 and TRBJ2-1, with 8 bases identical to TRBD1. The CDR3 has 14 residues. The V and J ends lost 7 bases and 7 bases, in that order; junction bases with no gene match: 9. In germline, CDR1 is ENHRY, CDR2 SYGVKD. Here the CDR3 DNA reads TGTGCCATCACACCAGGGGGCCGGATGAATGAGCAGTTCTTC. The encoded protein is CAITPGGRMNEQFF.

This clone was counted between two and nine times. The chain uses TRBV10-3 and TRBJ1-1; D is undetermined. The V and J ends lost 0 bases and 4 bases respectively, with 6 bases between them. The germline V gene encodes CDR1 ENHRY and CDR2 SYGVKD. The CDR3 is made up of 13 amino acids. The CDR3 protein is CAISESGSTEAFF. CDR3 nucleotide sequence: TGTGCCATCAGTGAGTCGGGGAGCACTGAAGCTTTCTTT.